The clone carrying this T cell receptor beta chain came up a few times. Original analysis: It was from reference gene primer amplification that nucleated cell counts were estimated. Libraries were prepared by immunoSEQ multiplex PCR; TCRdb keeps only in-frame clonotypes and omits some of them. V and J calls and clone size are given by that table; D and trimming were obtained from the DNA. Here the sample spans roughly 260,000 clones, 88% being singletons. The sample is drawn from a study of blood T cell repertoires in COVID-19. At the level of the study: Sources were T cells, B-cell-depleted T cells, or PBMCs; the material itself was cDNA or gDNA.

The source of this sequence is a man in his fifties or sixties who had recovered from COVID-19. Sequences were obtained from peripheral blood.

In DNA form, the CDR3 reads TGTGCCAGCAGTTTTGCCGGGAGCAATCTGAACAATGAGCAGTTCTTC. This codes for CASSFAGSNLNNEQFF. The gene calls are TRBV27 and TRBJ2-1; perhaps TRBD2 as D (6 bases). CDR1 is MNHEY and CDR2 is SMNVEV in the germline V gene (reference sequence). V lost 3 bases, J lost 5 bases, and 17 bases lay in between. CDR3 length: 16 residues.